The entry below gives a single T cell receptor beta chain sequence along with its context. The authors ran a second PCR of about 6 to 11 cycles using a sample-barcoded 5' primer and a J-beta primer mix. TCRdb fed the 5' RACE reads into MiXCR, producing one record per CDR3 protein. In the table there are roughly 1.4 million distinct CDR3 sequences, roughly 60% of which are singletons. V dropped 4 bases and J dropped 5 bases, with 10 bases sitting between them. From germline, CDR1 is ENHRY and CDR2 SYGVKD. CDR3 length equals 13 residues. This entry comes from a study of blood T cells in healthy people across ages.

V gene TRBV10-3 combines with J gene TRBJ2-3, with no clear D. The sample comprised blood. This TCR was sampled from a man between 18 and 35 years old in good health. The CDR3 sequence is CAISALSGDTQYF. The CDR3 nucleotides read TGTGCCATCAGTGCTCTTAGTGGAGATACGCAGTATTTT.